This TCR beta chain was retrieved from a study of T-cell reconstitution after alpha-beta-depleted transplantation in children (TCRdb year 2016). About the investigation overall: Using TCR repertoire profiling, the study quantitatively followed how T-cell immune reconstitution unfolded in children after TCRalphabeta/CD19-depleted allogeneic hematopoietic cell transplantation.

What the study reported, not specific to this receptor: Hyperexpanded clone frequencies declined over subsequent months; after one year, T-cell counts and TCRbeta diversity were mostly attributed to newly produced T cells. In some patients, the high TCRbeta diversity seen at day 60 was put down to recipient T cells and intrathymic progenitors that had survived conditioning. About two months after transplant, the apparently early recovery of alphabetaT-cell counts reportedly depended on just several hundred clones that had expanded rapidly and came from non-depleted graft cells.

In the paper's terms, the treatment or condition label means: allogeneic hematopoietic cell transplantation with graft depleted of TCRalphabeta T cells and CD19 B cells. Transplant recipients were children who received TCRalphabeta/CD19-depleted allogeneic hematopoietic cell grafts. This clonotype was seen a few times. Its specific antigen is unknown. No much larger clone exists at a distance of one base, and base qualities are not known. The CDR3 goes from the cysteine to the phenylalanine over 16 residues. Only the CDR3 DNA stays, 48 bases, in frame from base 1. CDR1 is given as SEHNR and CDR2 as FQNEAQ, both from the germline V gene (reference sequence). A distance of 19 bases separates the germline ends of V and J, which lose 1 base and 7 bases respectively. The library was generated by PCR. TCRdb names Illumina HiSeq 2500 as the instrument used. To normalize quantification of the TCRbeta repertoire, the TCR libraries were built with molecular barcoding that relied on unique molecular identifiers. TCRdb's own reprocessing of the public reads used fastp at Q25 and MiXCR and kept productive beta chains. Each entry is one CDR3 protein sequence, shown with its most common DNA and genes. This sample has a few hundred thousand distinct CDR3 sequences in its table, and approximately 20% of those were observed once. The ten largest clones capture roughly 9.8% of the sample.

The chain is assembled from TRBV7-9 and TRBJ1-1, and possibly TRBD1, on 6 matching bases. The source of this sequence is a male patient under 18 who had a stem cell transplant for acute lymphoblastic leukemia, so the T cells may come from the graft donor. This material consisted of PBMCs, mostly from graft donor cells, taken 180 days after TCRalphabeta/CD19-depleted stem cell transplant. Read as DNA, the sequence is TGTGCCAGCAGCTTAGGACTTCATACAGGGTTCGTTGAAGCTTTCTTT. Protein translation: CASSLGLHTGFVEAFF.